Shown below are 9 T cell receptor beta chains from a single sample sequenced in a study of blood T cell repertoires in COVID-19. Assay used: immunoSEQ multiplex PCR; TCRdb lists only in-frame clones, some missing. The sample has 110,000 to 150,000 clones; around 85% are singletons. Sequences were obtained from peripheral blood. These receptors all come from a woman older than 75 with acute or convalescent COVID-19.

This chain joins TRBV3-1 (or the pseudogene TRBV3-2) and TRBJ2-3; 9 positions match TRBD2. The CDR3 is 14 amino acids. Per the germline V gene, CDR1 is LGHDT and CDR2 is YNNKEL (reference sequence). The junction had 5 bases not matched to a gene; V was cut back by 5 bases and J by 5 bases. CDR3 residues: CASSSGAGGDTQYF. For the CDR3, the DNA is TGTGCCAGCAGCTCCGGAGCGGGGGGAGATACGCAGTATTTT.

The chain couples TRBV19 to TRBJ2-1; 8 bases fit TRBD2. CDR3 length: 18 residues. V was clipped by 4 bases and J by 0 bases; unmatched bases: 11. Germline V lookup: CDR1 LNHDA, CDR2 SQIVND (reference sequence). The CDR3 bases are TGTGCCAGTAGTACGGGACGGGGGGGCCGGAACTCCTACAATGAGCAGTTCTTC. Amino acids: CASSTGRGGRNSYNEQFF.

Comments on this clone: Its ends do not fully match the called genes, so a read error is possible. The chain combines TRBV9 with TRBJ2-3, with 9 bases that match TRBD2. The CDR3 runs to 11 residues. CDR1 is SGDLS, CDR2 YYNGEE, per germline. The CDR3 here is CASSVRGGLHF. DNA of the CDR3: TGTGCCAGCAGCGTGCGGGGGGGCCTGCATTTT.

The chain combines TRBV7-3 with TRBJ2-1, with D possibly matching TRBD1 (5 bases). V gave up 2 bases and J gave up 6 bases, with 8 bases separating them. This CDR3 spans 13 amino acids. The germline V gene has CDR1 SGHTA and CDR2 FQGTGA. CDR3 in DNA: TGTGCCAGCAGCTTACAGGGCCCCAATGAGCAGTTCTTC. Residues: CASSLQGPNEQFF.

The V call is TRBV20-1, the J call TRBJ1-1; 7 bases align to TRBD1. CDR3 length equals 11 residues. The germline gives CDR1 DFQATT, CDR2 SNEGSKA (reference sequence). Trimming at V came to 5 bases and at J to 11 bases, leaving 8 bases not matched to a gene. As DNA, the CDR3 is TGCAGTGCTTTTACAGGGGCGAGGGCTTTCTTT. Translating it yields CSAFTGARAFF.

The chain has TRBV5-1 and TRBJ1-4, with D unresolved. The germline V gene encodes CDR1 SGHRS and CDR2 YFSETQ. This CDR3 has 12 residues. V dropped 3 bases and J dropped 8 bases, with 8 bases sitting between them. The chain's CDR3 is CASSYRGEKLFF. CDR3 nucleotides: TGCGCCAGCAGCTACCGCGGGGAAAAACTGTTTTTT.

Written as DNA, the CDR3 is TGTGCCAGCTCACCATGGACAGAAAACTATGGCTACACCTTC. This encodes CASSPWTENYGYTF. The J gene is TRBJ1-2, the V gene TRBV18; D possibly corresponds to TRBD1 (6 bases). Germline-derived CDR1 and CDR2 are KGHSH and LQKENI. This CDR3 comprises 14 residues. Trimming shortened V by 2 bases and J by 2 bases, and 9 bases separated the two germline ends.

The chain recombines TRBV5-1 with TRBJ1-3; 9 bases line up with TRBD1. Trimming removed 1 base from V and 0 bases from J; junction bases left unmatched: 5. CDR3 length: 17 amino acids. In germline, CDR1 is SGHRS, CDR2 YFSETQ. The DNA for the CDR3 is TGCGCCAGCAGCTTGACAGGGGGCAAGAACTCTGGAAACACCATATATTTT. This encodes CASSLTGGKNSGNTIYF.

The chain employs TRBV5-4 and TRBJ1-1; 7 nucleotides agree with TRBD1. V shed 5 bases, J shed 1 base, and the junction held 5 bases outside the gene matches. The germline gives CDR1 SGHNT, CDR2 YYREEE (reference sequence). The CDR3 has 14 residues. CDR3 nucleotides: TGTGCCAGCAGTTATGACAGGGCGAACACTGAAGCTTTCTTT. This encodes CASSYDRANTEAFF.